Reported below is one T cell receptor (beta chain). Its antigen is not identified. The source of the sample is a study of T cell clonotyping in hematopoietic cell transplantation. Findings of the study overall: CD4 and CD8 repertoire contributions could not be separated without sorting. Recipient TCR diversity dropped after transplant; expanded clonotypes rose from day 30 to 180. Higher Inverse Simpson Index values in graft donor and pretransplant recipient predicted broader posttransplant TCR diversity.

Libraries were prepared by immunoSEQ multiplex PCR; TCRdb keeps only in-frame clonotypes and omits some of them. The repertoire consists of 15,000 to 20,000 clones, with around 85% occurring once and the leading ten covering around 3.9%. V was clipped by 2 bases and J by 0 bases, with 8 bases between them. The CDR3 length is 14 residues. Germline CDR1 SNHLY, CDR2 FYNNEI. This receptor was taken from a male patient aged 60-69 years who had an allogeneic stem cell transplant from a related donor, so the T cells may come from the graft donor. Some clones in this sample may be carry-over from other donors' samples. This sequence joins TRBV2 and TRBJ2-7; no clear D gene. Sequencing used PBMCs, obtained 100 days after allogeneic stem cell transplant. The CDR3 nucleotides are TGTGCCAGCAGTGAACGTAAAAACTCCTACGAGCAGTACTTC. This sequence encodes CASSERKNSYEQYF.